Listed below are T cell receptor beta chains from one sample, sequenced in a study of shared clonotypes between healthy human individuals. Measured with immunoSEQ multiplex PCR; TCRdb has only the in-frame clones, and not every one. Of more than 600,000 clones in the sample, about 91% were seen once. The sequenced sample consisted of naive CD8+ T cells sorted from blood. Every receptor here comes from a man in his thirties or forties in good health. Each CDR3 is given with its conserved first and last residue. D genes are given only for firm matches. A row's size may be missing; if present it is once, few, many or a size class.

j_call d_call clone_size v_call cdr3_aa cdr3_nt
TRBJ1-4 - once TRBV28 CATQGAWRRQNEKLFF TGTGCCACACAGGGCGCCTGGCGTCGGCAAAATGAAAAACTGTTTTTT
TRBJ2-1 - - TRBV5-1 CASSLMREVSGEQFF TGCGCCAGCAGCTTGATGAGGGAGGTCTCGGGTGAGCAGTTCTTC
TRBJ2-5 - - TRBV2 CASRRETQYF TGTGCCAGCAGGCGAGAGACCCAGTACTTC
TRBJ1-5 - - TRBV7-5 CARSSGRPFSNQPQHF TGTGCCAGAAGCTCGGGACGGCCTTTTAGCAATCAGCCCCAGCATTTT
TRBJ2-6 - - TRBV27 CASSLMVSGANVLTF TGTGCCAGCAGTTTAATGGTCTCTGGGGCCAACGTCCTGACTTTC
TRBJ2-7 TRBD1 - TRBV7-9 CASSPSGGTGDYEQYF TGTGCCAGCAGCCCATCCGGCGGGACAGGGGATTACGAGCAGTACTTC
TRBJ2-1 TRBD1 - TRBV10-2 CASSDDRDVVDEQFF TGCGCCAGCAGCGATGACAGGGATGTAGTAGATGAGCAGTTCTTC
TRBJ2-1 TRBD2 - TRBV11-2 CASSEGTSGYNEQFF TGTGCCAGCAGCGAAGGGACTAGCGGATACAATGAGCAGTTCTTC
TRBJ1-2 - - TRBV9 CASSGINGYTF TGTGCCAGCAGCGGGATTAATGGCTACACCTTC
TRBJ1-2 - few TRBV27 CASSLTANYGYTF TGTGCCAGCAGTTTAACAGCTAACTATGGCTACACCTTC
TRBJ2-2 TRBD1 - TRBV7-8 CASSGRRDRGSDTGELFF TGTGCCAGCAGCGGCCGTAGAGACAGGGGTAGCGACACCGGGGAGCTGTTTTTT
TRBJ2-1 TRBD2 - TRBV4-1 CASRIAGGLNEQFF TGCGCCAGCAGAATAGCGGGAGGGCTCAATGAGCAGTTCTTC
TRBJ2-2 TRBD2 - TRBV5-1 CASSFSGGMNTGELFF TGCGCCAGCAGCTTCTCGGGAGGGATGAACACCGGGGAGCTGTTTTTT
TRBJ1-1 - - TRBV29-1 CSVVGEITEAFF TGCAGCGTTGTCGGGGAAATCACTGAAGCTTTCTTT
TRBJ2-7 TRBD2 few TRBV19 CASSPNPLLAGVKSEQYF TGTGCCAGTAGTCCGAACCCACTACTAGCGGGAGTAAAGAGCGAGCAGTACTTC
TRBJ2-3 TRBD2 - TRBV9 CASSGAGLGTDTQYF TGTGCCAGCAGCGGAGCAGGACTAGGCACAGATACGCAGTATTTT
TRBJ2-1 - - TRBV28 CASSYQGGDNEQFF TGTGCCAGCAGCTACCAGGGTGGTGACAATGAGCAGTTCTTC
TRBJ2-3 - - TRBV15 CATSREGGPTDTQYF TGTGCCACCAGCAGAGAGGGGGGTCCCACAGATACGCAGTATTTT
TRBJ2-5 - - TRBV7-7 CASSLRMTRKETQYF TGTGCTAGCAGCTTGAGGATGACTAGAAAAGAGACCCAGTACTTC
TRBJ2-2 - - TRBV6-1 CASGGFLTGELFF TGTGCCAGCGGGGGTTTTCTCACCGGGGAGCTGTTTTTT
TRBJ1-2 - - TRBV18 CASSPNDRRGGYTF TGTGCCAGCTCACCAAATGACAGGAGGGGAGGCTACACCTTC
TRBJ2-1 TRBD2 - TRBV5-1 CASTLAGGIAYNEQFF TGCGCCAGCACCCTAGCGGGAGGGATCGCCTACAATGAGCAGTTCTTC
TRBJ2-1 TRBD2 - TRBV9 CASPPTWLAGGCEQFF TGTGCCAGCCCACCTACTTGGCTAGCGGGAGGGTGTGAGCAGTTCTTC
TRBJ2-7 - once TRBV5-5 CASSTGSSGQNEQYF TGTGCCAGCAGCACTGGAAGTTCTGGACAAAACGAGCAGTACTTC
TRBJ2-1 - - TRBV28 CATTPDGSYNEQFF TGTGCCACCACCCCGGATGGGTCCTACAATGAGCAGTTCTTC
TRBJ2-2 - - TRBV28 CASSLTGSGELFF TGTGCCAGCAGTTTAACAGGGTCCGGGGAGCTGTTTTTT
TRBJ1-2 - - TRBV9 CASSGNGYTF TGTGCCAGCAGCGGGAATGGCTACACCTTC
TRBJ1-5 - - TRBV7-9 CASSTANQPQHF TGTGCCAGCAGCACCGCAAATCAGCCCCAGCATTTT
TRBJ2-1 TRBD2 - TRBV7-6 CASSTTSGINNEQFF TGTGCCAGCAGCACTACTAGCGGTATTAACAATGAGCAGTTCTTC
TRBJ2-1 TRBD2 - TRBV19 CASRAGVTSYNEQFF TGTGCCAGTAGGGCGGGAGTTACGTCCTACAATGAGCAGTTCTTC
TRBJ1-2 - - TRBV27 CASSLSSEFYGYTF TGTGCCAGCAGTTTATCATCCGAGTTCTATGGCTACACCTTC
TRBJ2-7 TRBD2 - TRBV2 CASGSSAGGPGDEQYF TGTGCCAGCGGTTCCTCGGCGGGAGGGCCGGGCGACGAGCAGTACTTC
TRBJ2-1 - - TRBV9 CASSQGASYNEQFF TGTGCCAGCTCCCAGGGAGCGTCCTACAATGAGCAGTTCTTC
TRBJ2-7 - - TRBV4-3 CASSQENGPSYEQYF TGCGCCAGCAGCCAAGAAAATGGACCTTCCTACGAGCAGTACTTC
TRBJ2-3 TRBD1 - TRBV19 CASSMGTGTDTQYF TGTGCCAGTAGTATGGGGACAGGGACAGATACGCAGTATTTT
TRBJ2-7 - - TRBV7-9 CASSPPGVVFQQYF TGTGCCAGCAGCCCGCCCGGGGTGGTTTTTCAGCAGTACTTC
TRBJ2-2 - few TRBV9 CASSVAVAGELFF TGTGCCAGCAGCGTAGCCGTGGCCGGGGAGCTGTTTTTT
TRBJ2-3 TRBD2 once TRBV10-2 CASSALAEVVTDTQYF TGCGCCAGCAGCGCACTAGCGGAGGTCGTCACAGATACGCAGTATTTT